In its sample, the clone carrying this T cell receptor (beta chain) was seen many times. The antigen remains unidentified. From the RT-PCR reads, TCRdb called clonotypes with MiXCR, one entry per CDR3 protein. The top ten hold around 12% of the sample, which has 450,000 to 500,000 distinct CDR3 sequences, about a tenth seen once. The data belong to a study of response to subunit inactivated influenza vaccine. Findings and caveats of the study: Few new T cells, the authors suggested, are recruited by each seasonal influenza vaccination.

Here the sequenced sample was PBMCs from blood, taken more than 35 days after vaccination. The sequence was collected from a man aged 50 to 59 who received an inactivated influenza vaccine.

DNA of the CDR3: TGTGCCAGCAGCTTAGCGTGGTCGGGGGGCACCGGGGAGCTGTTTTTT. Translating it yields CASSLAWSGGTGELFF. The chain employs TRBV7-2 and TRBJ2-2; 7 positions match TRBD2. V was pared by 0 bases and J by 4 bases, with 5 bases of the junction left unmatched. Germline loops: CDR1 SGHTA, CDR2 FQGNSA. The CDR3 totals 16 residues.